This section outlines one TCR beta chain sequence together with its context. In this sample, this clone turned up many times. There is no known antigen for this receptor. No quality values exist for individual bases; no much larger clone is one base distant. The library was prepared using PCR. The sequencing machine was an Illumina HiSeq 4000. High-throughput sequencing was used to profile the TCR beta-chain CDR3 region of each patient. Under the source paper's analysis protocol: CDR3 differences across clinicopathological groups were used to build a classifier for discriminating distant-metastatic papillary thyroid cancer patients. Repertoire diversity was assessed with the Shannon index, and tumor-blood repertoire similarity with the Morisita-Horn index. TCRdb applied fastp at Q25 and MiXCR to the public reads, then kept only in-frame beta chains. TCRdb, not the original authors, processed these V and J calls. The sample yields 15,000 to 20,000 clones; roughly 29% were counted once. 6% to 7% of the sample is held by the ten biggest clonotypes.

None of the patients had been given any treatment before thyroid surgery. The study retrospectively analysed patient clinical samples collected from about 2012 to 2019 using T-cell receptor beta sequencing. This sample was included in a study of metastatic and nonmetastatic thyroid tumors (dated by TCRdb to 2020 to 2021). Regarding the research as a whole: The researchers compared repertoires between peripheral blood samples and tumor or nodule tissue samples from patients with malignant or benign thyroid disease.

What the study reported, not specific to this receptor: In both blood and tumor samples, malignant tumors were reported to have significantly higher TCR beta diversity than benign nodules.

V is shortened by 4 bases, J by 4 bases, and the region joining them spans 15 bases. From the germline V gene, CDR1 is SGDLS and CDR2 is YYNGEE. Including the terminal cysteine and phenylalanine, the CDR3 comprises 16 residues. CDR3 DNA is the only sequence kept; it has 48 bases, read in frame from the first base. This clonotype was obtained from a female donor with papillary thyroid cancer or a benign thyroid nodule (not recorded which). Some clones in this sample may be carry-over from other donors' samples. Sequencing was done on a sample of blood. This chain is built from TRBV9 and TRBJ1-6; no D gene can be assigned with confidence. The sequenced DNA is TGTGCCAGCAGCCCGACCCCCGTTTCTTATAATTCACCCCTCCACTTT. It is translated as CASSPTPVSYNSPLHF.